In this sample, the clone carrying this T cell receptor (beta chain) turned up a few times. Its antigen is not known. Stable Graves' hyperthyroidism meant no ophthalmopathy progression within 18 months. The sample originates from a study of T cells in Graves' hyperthyroidism and ophthalmopathy. Findings and caveats of the study: The blood repertoire included most of the expanded thyroid clonotypes above 0.001.

V dropped 4 bases and J dropped 5 bases, with 8 bases sitting between them. The CDR3 spans 12 residues. Germline values: CDR1 SEHNR, CDR2 FQNEAQ (reference sequence). It was RNA transcripts that yielded the amplified TCR beta CDR3 regions. When the TCR CDR3 underwent first-round RT-PCR, the HTBI primer set was used. TCRdb re-called the multiplex PCR reads through MiXCR, storing one row per CDR3 protein. The data contain 200,000 to 250,000 distinct CDR3 sequences, approximately 17% of them singletons. The source of this sequence is a man in his fifties or sixties with Graves' hyperthyroidism. This chain uses TRBV7-9 with TRBJ1-2, with D maybe TRBD1 (6 bases). Sequencing was done on a sample of blood. The CDR3 here is CASSSDRYGYTF. CDR3 sequence (DNA): TGTGCCAGCAGCTCGGACAGATATGGCTACACCTTC.